This T cell receptor beta chain was obtained from a study of T cells after yellow fever vaccination. The germline V gene has CDR1 MNHEY and CDR2 SVGAGI. This CDR3 has 15 amino acids. Trimming took off 6 bases at V and 0 bases at J, with 15 bases between the two ends. The authors made TCR cDNA by 5'RACE template switching, adding a universal primer site and UMIs. TCRdb reprocessed the 5' RACE reads with MiXCR, giving one entry per CDR3 protein. The table shows 600,000 to 750,000 distinct CDR3 sequences, with over 9% occurring only once. The V and J genes are TRBV6-5 and TRBJ2-7; no reliable D call. The receptor was isolated from a man younger than 45 who received the YFV17D yellow fever vaccine. Material: PBMCs, obtained on the day of the yellow fever booster vaccination. The CDR3, as DNA: TGTGCCAGCAGATACAACATAAGGAGCTCCTACGAGCAGTACTTC. Amino acids: CASRYNIRSSYEQYF.